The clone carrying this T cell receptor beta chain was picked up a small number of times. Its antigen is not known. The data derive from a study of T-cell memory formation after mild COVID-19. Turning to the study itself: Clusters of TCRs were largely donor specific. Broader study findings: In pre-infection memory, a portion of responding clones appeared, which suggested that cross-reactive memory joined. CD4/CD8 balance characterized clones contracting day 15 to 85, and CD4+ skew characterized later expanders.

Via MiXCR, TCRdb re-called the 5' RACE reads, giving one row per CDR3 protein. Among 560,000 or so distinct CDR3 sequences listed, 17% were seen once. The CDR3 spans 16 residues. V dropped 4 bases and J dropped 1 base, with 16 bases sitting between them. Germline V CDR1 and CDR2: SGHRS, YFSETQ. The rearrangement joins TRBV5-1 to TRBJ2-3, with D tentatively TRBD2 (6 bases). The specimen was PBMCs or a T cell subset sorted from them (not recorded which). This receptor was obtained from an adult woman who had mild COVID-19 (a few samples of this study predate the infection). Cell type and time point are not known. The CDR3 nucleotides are TGCGCCAGCAGCCCCCCCGGCGGGGACGGCACAGATACGCAGTATTTT. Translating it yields CASSPPGGDGTDTQYF.